This TCR beta chain was documented in a study of shared clonotypes between healthy human individuals. General observations from the study: Sequencing depth was a factor that was expected to affect clonotype sharing among donors.

HIV-negative, healthy adults without recent acute infections or vaccinations were the donors. CDR1 and CDR2 (germline): GTSNPN, SVGIG (reference sequence). V trimming: 2 bases; J trimming: 7 bases; junction bases outside the gene matches: 6. This CDR3 spans 13 amino acids. The quantity of DNA used in unsorted PBMC replicate PCRs was 300 ng, corresponding to tens of thousands of T cell genomes. The assay was immunoSEQ multiplex PCR, and TCRdb's table has in-frame clones only and misses some. There are 500,000 to 650,000 clones in the sample; around 80% occur only once, and around 12% lies in the top ten. This clone was found a few times. Antigen: not known.

V and J are TRBV30 and TRBJ1-1; 8 bases fit TRBD1. The TCR comes from a woman aged 40-49 years in good health. Some clones in this sample may be carry-over from other donors' samples. Sequences were obtained from PBMCs. CDR3 DNA sequence: TGTGCCTGGAGTCGCGACAGGGGCAATGAAGCTTTCTTT. This codes for CAWSRDRGNEAFF. The whole variable domain, remainder taken from reference TRBV30 and TRBJ1-1, is SQTIHQWPATLVQPVGSPLSLECTVEGTSNPNLYWYRQAAGRGLQLLFYSVGIGQISSEVPQNLSASRPQDRQFILSSKKLLLSDSGFYLCAWSRDRGNEAFFGQGTRLTVV.